This TCR beta chain appears in the sequencing data of a study of blood T cell repertoires in COVID-19. V lost 4 bases and J lost 6; bases outside the gene matches: 3. This CDR3 region has 13 residues. A Seattle source enrolled patients during active infection and followed them longitudinally. Profiled with immunoSEQ multiplex PCR; TCRdb holds only in-frame clones, not every one. The table shows around 180,000 clones, with 70% to 90% occurring only once. V gene TRBV12-3 or TRBV12-4 combines with J gene TRBJ1-1; TRBD1 aligns across 9 bases. The specimen was peripheral blood. The sequence was obtained from a man older than 75 with COVID-19, enrolled during active disease. The CDR3 protein is CASSWTGAAEAFF. CDR3 coding DNA: TGTGCCAGCAGTTGGACAGGGGCCGCTGAAGCTTTCTTT.